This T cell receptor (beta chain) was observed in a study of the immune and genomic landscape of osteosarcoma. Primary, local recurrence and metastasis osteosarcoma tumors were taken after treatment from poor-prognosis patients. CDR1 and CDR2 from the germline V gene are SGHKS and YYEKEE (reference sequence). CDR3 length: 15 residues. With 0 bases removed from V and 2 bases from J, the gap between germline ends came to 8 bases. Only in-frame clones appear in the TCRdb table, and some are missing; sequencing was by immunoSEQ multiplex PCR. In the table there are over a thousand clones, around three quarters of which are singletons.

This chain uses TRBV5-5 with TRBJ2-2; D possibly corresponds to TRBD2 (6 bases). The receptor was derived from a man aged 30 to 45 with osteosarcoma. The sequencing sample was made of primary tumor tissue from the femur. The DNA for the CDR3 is TGTGCCAGCAGCTTGGGGAGGGGTAACACCGGGGAGCTGTTTTTT. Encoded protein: CASSLGRGNTGELFF. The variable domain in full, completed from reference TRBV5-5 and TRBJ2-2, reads DAGVTQSPTHLIKTRGQQVTLRCSPISGHKSVSWYQQVLGQGPQFIFQYYEKEERGRGNFPDRFSARQFPNYSSELNVNALLLGDSALYLCASSLGRGNTGELFFGEGSRLTVL.